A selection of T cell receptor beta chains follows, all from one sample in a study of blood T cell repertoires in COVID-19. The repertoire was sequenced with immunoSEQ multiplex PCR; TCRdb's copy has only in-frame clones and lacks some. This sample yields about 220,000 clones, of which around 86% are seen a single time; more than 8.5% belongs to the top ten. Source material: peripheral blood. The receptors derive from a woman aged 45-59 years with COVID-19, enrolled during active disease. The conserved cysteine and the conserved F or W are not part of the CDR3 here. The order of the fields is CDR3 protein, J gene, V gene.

CDR3 protein: ASKLRETGGTNTGELF
J gene: TRBJ2-2
V gene: TRBV5-1

CDR3 protein: ATSRDPLATNNEQF
J gene: TRBJ2-1
V gene: TRBV15

CDR3 protein: ASTNPGTGLGETQY
J gene: TRBJ2-5
V gene: TRBV5-1

CDR3 protein: ASSLEGSNQPQH
J gene: TRBJ1-5
V gene: TRBV5-4

CDR3 protein: ASSLVRQETQY
J gene: TRBJ2-5
V gene: TRBV5-6

CDR3 protein: ASSYDRGKGKLF
J gene: TRBJ1-4
V gene: TRBV6-2/TRBV6-3

CDR3 protein: ASSLGGRRYNEQF
J gene: TRBJ2-1
V gene: TRBV11-2

CDR3 protein: ASSNPDRGNYGYT
J gene: TRBJ1-2
V gene: TRBV19

CDR3 protein: ASCPLAATGELF
J gene: TRBJ2-2
V gene: TRBV3-1/TRBV3-2

CDR3 protein: ASSLDRGGYEQY
J gene: TRBJ2-7
V gene: TRBV11-2

CDR3 protein: ASSQTTGQGAGGANVLT
J gene: TRBJ2-6
V gene: TRBV4-3

CDR3 protein: ASRAGDSPLH
J gene: TRBJ1-6
V gene: TRBV25-1

CDR3 protein: ASSSPGAINQPQH
J gene: TRBJ1-5
V gene: TRBV7-9

CDR3 protein: ASSPSLNKNQPQH
J gene: TRBJ1-5
V gene: TRBV19

CDR3 protein: ASSENTYRANTGELF
J gene: TRBJ2-2
V gene: TRBV5-4

CDR3 protein: ATSEDRGLNEQF
J gene: TRBJ2-1
V gene: TRBV24-1

CDR3 protein: AWSARGGLGYGYT
J gene: TRBJ1-2
V gene: TRBV30

CDR3 protein: ASFSRREKQF
J gene: TRBJ2-1
V gene: TRBV28

CDR3 protein: ASKTGINYEQY
J gene: TRBJ2-7
V gene: TRBV6-5

CDR3 protein: ASSTGPNSGANVLT
J gene: TRBJ2-6
V gene: TRBV7-3

CDR3 protein: ASSIGTGVGFTGELF
J gene: TRBJ2-2
V gene: TRBV19

CDR3 protein: ASSPGLAGGLATDTQY
J gene: TRBJ2-3
V gene: TRBV28

CDR3 protein: ASSLIQGLRQPQH
J gene: TRBJ1-5
V gene: TRBV5-5

CDR3 protein: ASSLRTGLNLGNTIY
J gene: TRBJ1-3
V gene: TRBV11-3

CDR3 protein: ASSPRLAGPSSSTDTQY
J gene: TRBJ2-3
V gene: TRBV5-1

CDR3 protein: ASSTGLGNIQY
J gene: TRBJ2-4
V gene: TRBV19

CDR3 protein: ASSQDWGAGANVLT
J gene: TRBJ2-6
V gene: TRBV3-1/TRBV3-2

CDR3 protein: ASSQDMFGELF
J gene: TRBJ2-2
V gene: TRBV3-1/TRBV3-2

CDR3 protein: STSGVLKF
J gene: TRBJ2-1
V gene: TRBV20-1

CDR3 protein: SVALSNEKLF
J gene: TRBJ1-4
V gene: TRBV29-1

CDR3 protein: ASSPLRGGEKLF
J gene: TRBJ1-4
V gene: TRBV11-3

CDR3 protein: ASSLARTGGKTQY
J gene: TRBJ2-5
V gene: TRBV7-8

CDR3 protein: SVGGGSGNTIY
J gene: TRBJ1-3
V gene: TRBV29-1

CDR3 protein: ASSIDTGLYTEAF
J gene: TRBJ1-1
V gene: TRBV19

CDR3 protein: ASSLWGTGAAGNTEAF
J gene: TRBJ1-1
V gene: TRBV27

CDR3 protein: SSEQGGYGYT
J gene: TRBJ1-2
V gene: TRBV29-1

CDR3 protein: ASSLMGQGTEAF
J gene: TRBJ1-1
V gene: TRBV11-2

CDR3 protein: ASSLAGEFVSPLH
J gene: TRBJ1-6
V gene: TRBV5-1

CDR3 protein: ASSSQSGRGIQY
J gene: TRBJ2-4
V gene: TRBV28

CDR3 protein: ASTQNYGYT
J gene: TRBJ1-2
V gene: TRBV6-5

CDR3 protein: ASKRGGQPQH
J gene: TRBJ1-5
V gene: TRBV6-5

CDR3 protein: ASSARRGQETQY
J gene: TRBJ2-5
V gene: TRBV25-1

CDR3 protein: ASRTGGNQPQH
J gene: TRBJ1-5
V gene: TRBV19

CDR3 protein: ASGGQGLDYGYT
J gene: TRBJ1-2
V gene: TRBV5-4

CDR3 protein: ASSLGAGTDTQY
J gene: TRBJ2-3
V gene: TRBV5-8

CDR3 protein: ASKAGLGTEAF
J gene: TRBJ1-1
V gene: TRBV19

CDR3 protein: ASSLLNGGASNEQF
J gene: TRBJ2-1
V gene: TRBV7-8

CDR3 protein: ATKTSSGNTIY
J gene: TRBJ1-3
V gene: TRBV6-5

CDR3 protein: ASSAGQGRAWGANVLT
J gene: TRBJ2-6
V gene: TRBV5-1

CDR3 protein: ASKLTSSEKLF
J gene: TRBJ1-4
V gene: TRBV6-5

CDR3 protein: ASSVDPSGYNEQF
J gene: TRBJ2-1
V gene: TRBV9

CDR3 protein: ASSSPRGGNTIY
J gene: TRBJ1-3
V gene: TRBV5-6

CDR3 protein: SASFSSSYNEQF
J gene: TRBJ2-1
V gene: TRBV20-1

CDR3 protein: AWSPSLSGGIGTLH
J gene: TRBJ1-6
V gene: TRBV30

CDR3 protein: ASRRGRNQPQH
J gene: TRBJ1-5
V gene: TRBV19

CDR3 protein: ASSRATSGDLYNEQF
J gene: TRBJ2-1
V gene: TRBV4-3

CDR3 protein: ASSQVAGEYEQY
J gene: TRBJ2-7
V gene: TRBV4-1